This passage covers 6 T cell receptor beta chains from one sample sequenced in a study of early T cells in non-severe SARS-CoV-2 infection. TCRdb ran MiXCR on the 5' RACE reads and lists one entry per CDR3 protein. The top ten clones hold around 4.9% of a sample with about 89,000 distinct CDR3 sequences, roughly 17% of them seen once. Material: whole blood, obtained at baseline. These receptors came from an adult who was a healthcare worker with PCR-confirmed SARS-CoV-2 infection or an uninfected control (not recorded which).

In this sample, this clonotype turned up many times. The rearrangement joins TRBV28 to TRBJ2-3; D gene uncertain. CDR1 is MDHEN and CDR2 is SYDVKM in the germline V gene. The CDR3 sequence is 12 residues long. Trimming left V 5 bases short and J 6 bases short, with 9 bases between. The CDR3 nucleotides read TGTGCCAGCAGTATTGACCGGGATACGCAGTATTTT. It codes for CASSIDRDTQYF.

V is TRBV25-1 and J is TRBJ2-3; D gene uncertain. V was shortened by 6 bases and J by 7 bases, with 11 bases between the two germline ends. Germline CDR1 is MGHDK and CDR2 is SYGVNS. This CDR3 has 12 amino acids. The CDR3 here is CASRPSGNTQYF. CDR3 DNA: TGTGCCAGCAGGCCCTCTGGAAATACGCAGTATTTT.

Ten or more counts support this clonotype. The rearrangement joins TRBV5-6 to TRBJ2-1; no clear D gene. This CDR3 spans 12 amino acids. Trimming removed 2 bases from V and 1 base from J, with 1 base in between. The germline V gene has CDR1 SGHDT and CDR2 YYEEEE. CDR3 residues: CASSLSYNEQFF. The DNA for the CDR3 is TGTGCCAGCAGCTTATCCTACAATGAGCAGTTCTTC.

This clonotype was detected many times. The chain uses TRBV7-8 and TRBJ2-5; 10 bases agree with TRBD2. This CDR3 contains 16 residues. V gave up 5 bases and J gave up 6 bases; unmatched junction bases: 12. CDR1 is SGHVS and CDR2 is FQNEAQ in the germline V gene. The CDR3 DNA follows: TGTGCCAGCAGCCTCAACCTAGCGGGAGTCCTGAAGACCCAGTACTTC. As protein: CASSLNLAGVLKTQYF.

The chain joins TRBV11-2 to TRBJ2-4; 8 bases fit TRBD2. The CDR3 extends over 13 amino acids. CDR1 SGHAT and CDR2 FQNNGV come from the germline V gene. Trimming at V came to 3 bases and at J to 9 bases, leaving 4 bases not matched to a gene. DNA of the CDR3: TGTGCCAGCAGCTTTGGACTAGCTGCCATTCAGTACTTC. This encodes CASSFGLAAIQYF.

The chain links TRBV6-5 to TRBJ2-6; D is undetermined. The CDR3 runs to 15 residues. Germline assignment: CDR1 MNHEY and CDR2 SVGAGI. Trimming removed 0 bases from V and 2 bases from J, with 5 bases in between. The CDR3 sequence: CASSYSWPGANVLTF. The DNA of the CDR3 is TGTGCCAGCAGTTACTCATGGCCTGGGGCCAACGTCCTGACTTTC.